This entry concerns a single TCR beta chain. What it binds is not known. The data derive from a study of Ad26.COV2.S vaccination and SARS-CoV-2 variants. Whole-study findings and limits: Substantial breadth in spike-specific CD8+ and CD4+ T cell responses was reportedly seen after vaccination. Overall T cell responses may have been underestimated by the analyses of TCR breadth and depth.

The V end was cut by 5 bases, the J end by 9 bases, with 11 bases between. CDR3 length: 13 amino acids. The germline V gene has CDR1 SGHAT and CDR2 FQNNGV. Treatment reported: over 15 received Ad26.COV2.S at low or high dose, single or two shots; roughly five received placebo; per-sample allocation not given. After the first vaccine or placebo injection, samples were drawn on day 63. Clones were read by immunoSEQ multiplex PCR, and TCRdb kept only the in-frame ones, dropping some. The sample holds around 400,000 clones, approximately 90% seen once. This clonotype was sampled from a person between 18 and 59 years old who received the Ad26.COV2.S COVID-19 vaccine or a placebo. The sample in question was peripheral blood, obtained in a trial of Ad26.COV2.S vaccine versus placebo. The J gene is TRBJ1-6, the V gene TRBV11-2, with unresolved D. The CDR3 DNA sequence: TGTGCCAGCAGCGTGGAGGCCGGTTCACCCCTCCACTTT. It is translated as CASSVEAGSPLHF.